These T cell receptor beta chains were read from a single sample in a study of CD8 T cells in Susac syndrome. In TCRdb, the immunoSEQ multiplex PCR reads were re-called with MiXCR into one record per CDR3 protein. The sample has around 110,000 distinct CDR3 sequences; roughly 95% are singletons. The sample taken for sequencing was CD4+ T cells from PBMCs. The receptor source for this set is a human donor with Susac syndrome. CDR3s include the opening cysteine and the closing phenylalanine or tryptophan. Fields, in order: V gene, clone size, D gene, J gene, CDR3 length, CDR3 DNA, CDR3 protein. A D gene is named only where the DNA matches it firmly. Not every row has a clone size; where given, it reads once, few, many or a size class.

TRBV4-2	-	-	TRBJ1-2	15	TGTGCCAGCAGCCAAGATCGAGGCCTTGGTGGTGGCTACACCTTC	CASSQDRGLGGGYTF
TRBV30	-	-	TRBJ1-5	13	TGTGCCTGGAGTGCCGGGGCCAATCAGCCCCAGCATTTT	CAWSAGANQPQHF
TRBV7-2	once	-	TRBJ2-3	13	TGTGCCAGCAGCTTAGTAAGGGAGGATACGCAGTATTTT	CASSLVREDTQYF
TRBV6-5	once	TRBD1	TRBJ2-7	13	TGTGCCAGCACCCAACGGACAGGCCACGAGCAGTACTTC	CASTQRTGHEQYF
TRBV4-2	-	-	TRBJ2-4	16	TGTGCCAGCAGCCAAGAAGGGCTAGCAGGCAAAAACATTCAGTACTTC	CASSQEGLAGKNIQYF
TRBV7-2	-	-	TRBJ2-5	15	TGTGCCAGCAGCCCGCTTCCCCGGTGGGAGGAGACCCAGTACTTC	CASSPLPRWEETQYF
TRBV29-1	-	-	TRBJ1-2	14	TGCAGCGTTGAACCGCCCGGCCATAACTATGGCTACACCTTC	CSVEPPGHNYGYTF
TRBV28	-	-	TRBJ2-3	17	TGTGCCAGCAGTCCCGAATCCCATCGACTAGATCGAGATACGCAGTATTTT	CASSPESHRLDRDTQYF
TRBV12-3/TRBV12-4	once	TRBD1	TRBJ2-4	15	TGTGCCAGCAGCCTACAGGGGAGCGCCAAAAACATTCAGTACTTC	CASSLQGSAKNIQYF
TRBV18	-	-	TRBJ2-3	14	TGTGCCAGCTCACCAATCCCGGCCCCAGATACGCAGTATTTT	CASSPIPAPDTQYF
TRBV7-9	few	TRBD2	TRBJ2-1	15	TGTGCCAGCAGTTTGGGGGGACTAGCGGGCAATGAGCAGTTCTTC	CASSLGGLAGNEQFF
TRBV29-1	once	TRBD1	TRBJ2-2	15	TGCAGCGTTGAAGATCGGGACAGGGGGCCCGGGGAGCTGTTTTTT	CSVEDRDRGPGELFF
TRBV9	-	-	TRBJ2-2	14	TGTGCCAGCAGCGTAGCGCTAGTCGCCGGGGAGCTGTTTTTT	CASSVALVAGELFF
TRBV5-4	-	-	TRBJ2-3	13	TGTGCCAGCAGCTTGGCAAGCACAGATACGCAGTATTTT	CASSLASTDTQYF
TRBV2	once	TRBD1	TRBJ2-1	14	TGTGCCAGCAGTCCGACAGGGTTGCGAAATGAGCAGTTCTTC	CASSPTGLRNEQFF
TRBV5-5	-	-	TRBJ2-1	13	TGTGCCAGCAGCTCGATGAGGAACAATGAGCAGTTCTTC	CASSSMRNNEQFF
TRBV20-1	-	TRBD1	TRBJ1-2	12	TGCAGTGTCAGCAGACAGGGCGGTGGCTACACCTTC	CSVSRQGGGYTF